The 27 T cell receptor beta chains given below trace back to one sample, sequenced in a study of shared clonotypes between healthy human individuals. Some clones are missing from TCRdb's copy, which holds only in-frame ones; the method was immunoSEQ multiplex PCR. The sample lists about 1.1 million clones, around 82% occurring once. The sequenced sample was memory CD4+ T cells from PBMCs. Subset of the sample: CD45RA-negative fraction. All receptors come from a man in his late teens or twenties in good health. Some clones in this sample may be carry-over from other donors' samples.

The V call is TRBV6-6, the J call TRBJ1-2; unclear D gene. This CDR3 is built from 14 residues. With 2 bases removed from V and 4 bases from J, the gap between germline ends came to 11 bases. CDR1 MNHNY and CDR2 SVGAGI come from the germline V gene (reference sequence). The CDR3 region has the DNA TGTGCCAGCAGTTACGGTCCAAGCCCCTATGGCTACACCTTC. Protein product: CASSYGPSPYGYTF.

The chain links TRBV4-1 to TRBJ2-5; weak D call: TRBD1 (5 bases). Trimming took 1 base from V and 1 from J, leaving 13 bases between them. CDR1 is MGHRA, CDR2 YSYEKL, per germline. This CDR3 spans 16 amino acids. The CDR3 here is CASSQAPARVQETQYF. CDR3 sequence (DNA): TGCGCCAGCAGCCAAGCTCCTGCCAGGGTCCAAGAGACCCAGTACTTC.

The chain couples TRBV30 to TRBJ2-1, with a weak D call TRBD2 (6 bases). Trimming removed 2 bases from V and 13 bases from J, with 15 bases in between. Germline assignment: CDR1 GTSNPN and CDR2 SVGIG (reference sequence). The CDR3 covers 12 residues. CDR3 DNA: TGTGCCTGGAGTAGGGGACTCATAGGACAGTTCTTC. Encoded protein: CAWSRGLIGQFF.

Only one count was recorded for this clone. The V gene is TRBV30, the J gene TRBJ2-5; D may correspond to TRBD1 or TRBD2 (6 bases each). The germline V and J ends were trimmed by 7 bases and 5 bases, with 17 bases remaining between them. CDR1 GTSNPN and CDR2 SVGIG come from the germline V gene (reference sequence). The CDR3 sequence is 13 residues long. CDR3 residues: CASRWGARETQYF. CDR3 DNA: TGTGCCTCCCGGTGGGGGGCGAGGGAGACCCAGTACTTC.

The J gene is TRBJ2-2, the V gene TRBV6-1, with no clear D. Trimming cost V 1 base and J 3 bases, with 6 bases left between them. This CDR3 is 14 amino acids long. Germline CDR1 MNHNS, CDR2 SASEGT. CDR3 region: CASSEGRYTGELFF. Written as DNA, the CDR3 is TGTGCCAGCAGTGAAGGGCGGTACACCGGGGAGCTGTTTTTT.

The chain couples TRBV19 to TRBJ2-2; 10 bases are shared with TRBD2. CDR1 and CDR2 (germline): LNHDA, SQIVND (reference sequence). J lost 0 bases, V lost 1 base, and 2 bases had no gene match. This CDR3 has 17 amino acids. The CDR3 region has the DNA TGTGCCAGTAGTATAGCCGGGACTAGCGCGAACACCGGGGAGCTGTTTTTT. Its protein is CASSIAGTSANTGELFF.

This clone turned up a few times. The chain recombines TRBV7-9 with TRBJ1-1; no clear D. CDR1 and CDR2 (germline): SEHNR, FQNEAQ (reference sequence). CDR3 length equals 15 residues. Trimming shortened V by 8 bases and J by 5 bases, and 21 bases separated the two germline ends. The CDR3 loop is CASSRAGAKGTEAFF. The CDR3 DNA follows: TGTGCCAGCTCCCGGGCGGGAGCAAAGGGAACTGAAGCTTTCTTT. The complete variable domain, with remaining parts taken from reference TRBV7-9 and TRBJ1-1, reads DTGVSQNPRHKITKRGQNVTFRCDPISEHNRLYWYRQTLGQGPEFLTYFQNEAQLEKSRLLSDRFSAERPKGSFSTLEIQRTEQGDSAMYLCASSRAGAKGTEAFFGQGTRLTVV.

The chain recombines TRBV7-9 with TRBJ2-7, with D perhaps assigned TRBD1 or TRBD2 (5 bases each). Germline CDR1 and CDR2: SEHNR and FQNEAQ (reference sequence). The germline V and J ends were trimmed by 1 base and 2 bases, with 18 bases remaining between them. The CDR3 has 17 amino acids. DNA for the CDR3: TGTGCCAGCAGCTTAGGAATGGGGGTAGAAGGAACCTACGAGCAGTACTTC. Residues: CASSLGMGVEGTYEQYF.

This chain uses TRBV4-3 with TRBJ2-1; TRBD2 matches 7 bases. From germline, CDR1 is LGHNA and CDR2 YSLEER. With 5 bases clipped from V and 8 bases from J, the junction kept 3 bases outside the gene matches. CDR3 size: 12 residues. In nucleotides, the CDR3 is TGCGCCAGCAGCTGGGGGGGGTATGAGCAGTTCTTC. It is translated as CASSWGGYEQFF.

This clone has a count of ten or more. This chain joins TRBV10-3 and TRBJ1-5, with a possible D match to TRBD1 (5 bases). Trimming removed 4 bases at V and 4 bases at J, with 8 bases between. Germline V lookup: CDR1 ENHRY, CDR2 SYGVKD. This CDR3 region has 13 residues. The CDR3 is CAISVEGNQPQHF. CDR3 nucleotide sequence: TGTGCCATCAGTGTCGAGGGGAATCAGCCCCAGCATTTT.

The chain has TRBV7-2 and TRBJ2-7; 10 nucleotides match TRBD2. CDR1 is SGHTA and CDR2 is FQGNSA in the germline V gene. Trimming took 1 base from V and 2 from J; bases not matched to a gene: 2. The CDR3 contains 15 residues. The CDR3 DNA sequence: TGTGCCAGCAGCTTAGAAACTAGCGGGGCCTACGAGCAGTACTTC. It encodes CASSLETSGAYEQYF.

In its sample, this clone was seen once. CDR3 DNA sequence: TGTGCCAGCAGGCGGGCCTACGAGCAGTACTTC. Translation: CASRRAYEQYF. This chain uses TRBV5-8 with TRBJ2-7, with D possibly TRBD2 on 5 matching bases. Looked up from germline, CDR1 is SGHTS and CDR2 is YDEGEE. This CDR3 has 11 amino acids. V was pared by 5 bases and J by 2 bases, with 5 bases between.

V and J are TRBV4-2 and TRBJ1-2, with 9 positions matching TRBD1. The V segment lost 5 bases and the J segment 3 bases; nucleotides outside the gene matches: 10. The germline V gene encodes CDR1 LGHNA and CDR2 YNFKEQ. This CDR3 region has 16 residues. CDR3 amino acids: CASSYRWGQGDYGYTF. DNA for the CDR3: TGTGCCAGCAGCTACAGATGGGGACAGGGTGACTATGGCTACACCTTC.

The rearrangement links TRBV19 to TRBJ2-2; D possibly corresponds to TRBD2 (6 bases). This CDR3 spans 14 amino acids. V lost 7 bases and J 6 bases, leaving 15 bases between the germline ends. Germline V gene data show CDR1 as LNHDA and CDR2 as SQIVND (reference sequence). The CDR3 region has the DNA TGTGCCAGTAATGGCGGAGGGCGGGCCGGGGAGCTGTTTTTT. Protein: CASNGGGRAGELFF.

This clone occurred a few times. The chain carries TRBV2 and TRBJ2-2; unclear D gene. The CDR3 has 13 residues. Trimming pared 7 bases from V and 4 bases from J, leaving 10 bases between. Looked up from germline, CDR1 is SNHLY and CDR2 is FYNNEI. The CDR3 loop is CASTQEITGELFF. CDR3 bases: TGTGCCAGCACCCAGGAAATCACCGGGGAGCTGTTTTTT.

The chain combines TRBV6-6 with TRBJ1-2; 12 nucleotides align to TRBD1. Unmatched junction bases numbered 7, after V lost 6 bases and J lost 5 bases. The CDR3 is made up of 15 amino acids. CDR1 is MNHNY and CDR2 is SVGAGI in the germline V gene (reference sequence). The CDR3 coding sequence is TGTGCCAGCAGATACCGGGACAGGGGGCTATATGGCTACACCTTC. Amino acids: CASRYRDRGLYGYTF.

The chain uses TRBV6-1 and TRBJ2-3; TRBD2 matches at 7 bases. Germline CDR1 and CDR2: MNHNS and SASEGT. The CDR3 sequence is 15 residues long. With V trimmed by 7 bases and J by 0 bases, 7 bases remained unmatched. DNA of the CDR3: TGTGCCAGCACGGGGGGACCGGGCAGCACAGATACGCAGTATTTT. Amino acids: CASTGGPGSTDTQYF.

This rearrangement joins TRBV30 to TRBJ2-2; tentatively, D is TRBD1 (6 bases). The V gene lost 6 bases and the J gene lost 4 bases, with 9 bases spanning the gap. Germline CDR1 is GTSNPN and CDR2 is SVGIG (reference sequence). The CDR3 is 12 residues long. The CDR3 spells CACQGSTGELFF. CDR3 nucleotide sequence: TGTGCCTGTCAGGGGAGCACCGGGGAGCTGTTTTTT.

This clone was counted many times. The rearrangement joins TRBV7-2 to TRBJ2-2, with no clear D. The CDR3 runs 14 residues. CDR1 SGHTA and CDR2 FQGNSA come from the germline V gene. V lost 0 bases to trimming and J lost 6 bases, with 8 bases between them. The CDR3 sequence: CASSLARISGELFF. Written as DNA, the CDR3 is TGTGCCAGCAGCTTAGCGCGGATTTCCGGGGAGCTGTTTTTT.

This sequence joins TRBV5-1 and TRBJ2-2; D might be TRBD1 (6 bases). With 5 bases removed from V and 6 bases from J, the gap between germline ends came to 11 bases. The CDR3 consists of 13 residues. CDR1 SGHRS and CDR2 YFSETQ come from the germline V gene. The CDR3 nucleotides read TGCGCCAGCAGTCGAGGGGGTGCCGGGGAGCTGTTTTTT. This codes for CASSRGGAGELFF.

The rearrangement uses TRBV5-4 and TRBJ2-5; 7 bases are a match to TRBD2. The CDR3 totals 16 residues. Per the germline V gene, CDR1 is SGHNT and CDR2 is YYREEE (reference sequence). V gave up 0 bases and J gave up 2 bases; unmatched junction bases: 7. CDR3 in amino acids: CASSLEAAGLQETQYF. In DNA, the CDR3 is TGTGCCAGCAGCTTGGAGGCAGCGGGACTACAAGAGACCCAGTACTTC.

The chain couples TRBV2 to TRBJ2-1; TRBD1 is a possible D gene (6 bases). Trimming pared 2 bases from V and 14 bases from J, leaving 13 bases between. CDR1 and CDR2 (germline): SNHLY, FYNNEI. CDR3 size: 12 residues. For the CDR3, the DNA is TGTGCCAGCAGTGAAACAACGGCAGGGGAGTTCTTC. Its protein product is CASSETTAGEFF.

V is TRBV7-2 and J is TRBJ2-7; tentatively, D is TRBD1 (5 bases). The CDR3 covers 15 residues. Germline CDR1 and CDR2: SGHTA and FQGNSA. Trimming took off 4 bases at V and 4 bases at J, with 17 bases between the two ends. The CDR3 spells CASSYQGRVGYEQYF. The CDR3 bases are TGTGCCAGCAGCTACCAGGGCAGGGTCGGTTACGAGCAGTACTTC.

This clone was seen only a few times. The J gene is TRBJ2-1, the V gene TRBV7-3; 12 bases fit TRBD1. V was clipped by 1 base and J by 7 bases; unmatched bases: 2. Germline V gene lookup returns CDR1 SGHTA and CDR2 FQGTGA. CDR3 length equals 15 residues. The CDR3 region is CASSLMGQGANEQFF. The CDR3 DNA is TGTGCCAGCAGCTTAATGGGACAGGGGGCGAATGAGCAGTTCTTC.

This chain joins TRBV5-1 and TRBJ2-5, with 10 bases matching TRBD1. The CDR3 extends over 14 amino acids. Germline lookup yields CDR1 SGHRS and CDR2 YFSETQ. V shed 7 bases, J shed 4 bases, and the junction held 7 bases outside the gene matches. The CDR3 region has the DNA TGCGCCAGCGCCGGGGGACAGGGGTTAGAGACCCAGTACTTC. Translation: CASAGGQGLETQYF.

This clone was recorded once. The chain is built from TRBV4-3 and TRBJ1-1, with unresolved D. Germline-derived CDR1 and CDR2 are LGHNA and YSLEER. CDR3 length: 13 amino acids. Trimming left V 1 base short and J 3 bases short, with 6 bases between. The CDR3 region is CASSQVRYTEAFF. The DNA of the CDR3 is TGCGCCAGCAGCCAAGTAAGGTACACTGAAGCTTTCTTT.

The CDR3 DNA reads TGTGCCAGCAGTTTTGAGGGGGGTTCGGTAGGCTACACCTTC. This codes for CASSFEGGSVGYTF. V usage is TRBV28 and J usage is TRBJ1-2; possible D gene TRBD1, 6 bases. V was trimmed by 3 bases and J by 8 bases, leaving 16 bases between them. This CDR3 region has 14 residues. Per germline, CDR1 MDHEN and CDR2 SYDVKM.